One and the same sample provided the 32 T cell receptor beta chains below, sequenced in a study of blood T cell repertoires in COVID-19. The protocol was immunoSEQ multiplex PCR, while the TCRdb copy is restricted to in-frame clones and leaves out a portion. The sample shows fewer than 100,000 clones, around 80% of them seen only once. Source material: peripheral blood. These receptors were taken from a woman between 50 and 59 years old with acute or convalescent COVID-19.

The V gene is TRBV6-2 or TRBV6-3, the J gene TRBJ2-5; D perhaps matches TRBD1 (5 bases). The CDR3 spans 14 residues. The V and J ends lost 3 bases and 2 bases respectively, with 10 bases between them. Per germline, CDR1 MNHEY and CDR2 SVGEGT. CDR3 residues: CASSYLPGQETQYF. The CDR3 nucleotides read TGTGCCAGCAGTTATCTCCCAGGGCAAGAGACCCAGTACTTC.

This clone was seen once. The chain recombines TRBV3-1 (or the pseudogene TRBV3-2) with TRBJ1-6; D uncertain. The CDR3 spans 16 residues. The germline V gene encodes CDR1 LGHDT and CDR2 YNNKEL (reference sequence). The V end was cut by 0 bases, the J end by 6 bases, with 12 bases between. CDR3 protein: CASSQDQNPLNSPLHF. CDR3 coding DNA: TGTGCCAGCAGCCAAGATCAGAACCCTCTTAATTCACCCCTCCACTTT.

The chain combines TRBV29-1 with TRBJ1-1; D call uncertain. V gave up 7 bases and J gave up 1 base, with 16 bases separating them. Germline V lookup: CDR1 SQVTM, CDR2 ANQGSEA. CDR3 size: 14 residues. The CDR3 coding sequence is TGCAGCGCAGCGAGGCGTGCGGAGAACACTGAAGCTTTCTTT. It yields the protein CSAARRAENTEAFF.

The chain combines TRBV4-3 with TRBJ2-7; 7 nucleotides line up with TRBD2. V trimming: 2 bases; J trimming: 7 bases; junction bases outside the gene matches: 11. The germline V gene encodes CDR1 LGHNA and CDR2 YSLEER. CDR3 length equals 15 residues. The DNA for the CDR3 is TGCGCCAGCAGCCAATTAGCGGGTGCCCCTGGGGAGCAGTACTTC. Its translation: CASSQLAGAPGEQYF.

This rearrangement joins TRBV2 to TRBJ2-7; D is uncertain. The V gene's germline CDR1 is SNHLY and CDR2 FYNNEI. CDR3 length: 12 residues. Trimming removed 7 bases at V and 2 bases at J, with 9 bases between. This CDR3 reads CASTSEPYEQYF. Here the CDR3 DNA reads TGTGCCAGCACAAGCGAGCCCTACGAGCAGTACTTC.

The V call is TRBV24-1, the J call TRBJ2-3; 7 bases match TRBD2. The germline V gene encodes CDR1 KGHDR and CDR2 SFDVKD. The CDR3 totals 12 residues. The V gene end was trimmed by 7 bases and the J gene end by 4 bases; junction bases not matched to a gene: 1. CDR3 bases: TGTGCCACCAGCCGGGGGGCAGATACGCAGTATTTT. Translation gives CATSRGADTQYF.

The chain uses TRBV19 and TRBJ2-7, with 7 bases matching TRBD2. This CDR3 has 12 residues. With V trimmed by 3 bases and J by 7 bases, 3 bases remained unmatched. Per the germline V gene, CDR1 is LNHDA and CDR2 is SQIVND (reference sequence). Written as DNA, the CDR3 is TGTGCCAGTAGTATGGGGGGGGAAGAGCAGTACTTC. The encoded protein is CASSMGGEEQYF.

The rearrangement joins TRBV6-5 to TRBJ1-1; D is unresolved. Germline CDR1 MNHEY, CDR2 SVGAGI. Trimming pared 10 bases from V and 2 bases from J, leaving 14 bases between. The CDR3 runs to 13 residues. CDR3 amino acids: CATSDGLNTEAFF. CDR3 nucleotide sequence: TGTGCCACCAGCGACGGACTCAACACTGAAGCTTTCTTT.

The CDR3 DNA reads as TGTGCCATCAGGGACAGCCCGAACACCGGGGAGCTGTTTTTT. Translated, it gives CAIRDSPNTGELFF. The chain uses TRBV10-3 and TRBJ2-2; TRBD1 might be the D (6 bases). The length of the CDR3 is 14 residues. With 6 bases removed from V and 0 bases from J, the gap between germline ends came to 8 bases. From germline, CDR1 is ENHRY and CDR2 SYGVKD.

This chain uses TRBV18 with TRBJ2-1, with 7 nucleotides matching TRBD2. Per germline, CDR1 KGHSH and CDR2 LQKENI. This CDR3 region has 15 residues. The ends lost 0 bases at V and 5 bases at J; junction bases unmatched: 4. The CDR3 DNA reads TGTGCCAGCTCACCACCGGGGGGGTCAAACAATGAGCAGTTCTTC. The encoded protein is CASSPPGGSNNEQFF.

The gene calls are TRBV5-6 and TRBJ2-7; TRBD2 matches 9 bases. Germline loops: CDR1 SGHDT, CDR2 YYEEEE. Trimming cost V 0 bases and J 4 bases; bases outside gene matches: 5. The CDR3 loop spans 15 amino acids. CDR3 sequence (DNA): TGTGCCAGCAGCTTGGGAGCTAGCGGGGATTACGAGCAGTACTTC. It translates to CASSLGASGDYEQYF.

The V call is TRBV3-1 (or the pseudogene TRBV3-2), the J call TRBJ2-2, with 11 positions matching TRBD2. Germline trimming cut 1 base from V and 6 bases from J; bases unmatched to any gene: 4. CDR3 length equals 16 residues. The germline gives CDR1 LGHDT, CDR2 YNNKEL (reference sequence). The CDR3 nucleotides are TGTGCCAGCAGCCAAGTAGCGGGGGGGCCCCCCGGGGAGCTGTTTTTT. Its protein product is CASSQVAGGPPGELFF.

This chain joins TRBV29-1 and TRBJ1-1, with D perhaps matching TRBD1 (5 bases). The CDR3 consists of 12 residues. Trimming removed 1 base from V and 4 bases from J, with 7 bases in between. Germline CDR1 and CDR2: SQVTM and ANQGSEA. Here the CDR3 reads CSVEAGSTEAFF. For the CDR3, the DNA is TGCAGCGTTGAAGCAGGGTCCACTGAAGCTTTCTTT.

This chain links TRBV6-6 with TRBJ2-2, with a tentative D call TRBD1 (6 bases). The CDR3 extends over 15 amino acids. V was cut by 6 bases and J by 4 bases, with 15 bases left in between. CDR1 and CDR2 (germline): MNHNY, SVGAGI (reference sequence). CDR3: CASSNTGPGTGELFF. DNA for the CDR3: TGTGCCAGCAGCAATACAGGGCCGGGCACCGGGGAGCTGTTTTTT.

J is TRBJ2-3 and V is TRBV3-1 (or the pseudogene TRBV3-2), with 8 bases identical to TRBD2. This CDR3 is 16 amino acids long. V lost 1 base to trimming and J lost 8 bases; unmatched junction nucleotides: 11. Germline loops: CDR1 LGHDT, CDR2 YNNKEL (reference sequence). Here the CDR3 reads CASSQVRGLAGGTQYF. CDR3 sequence (DNA): TGTGCCAGCAGCCAAGTAAGAGGACTAGCCGGGGGTACGCAGTATTTT.

The chain is built from TRBV6-2 or TRBV6-3 and TRBJ1-5; 7 bases are shared with TRBD1. Germline V gene lookup returns CDR1 MNHEY and CDR2 SVGEGT. Trimming removed 2 bases from V and 7 bases from J; junction bases left unmatched: 5. CDR3 length: 14 residues. CDR3 DNA sequence: TGTGCCAGCAGTTACCCGACAGGGTTGCAGCCCCAGCATTTT. Translating it yields CASSYPTGLQPQHF.

V and J are TRBV2 and TRBJ1-3; D gene unclear. V gave up 5 bases and J gave up 4 bases, with 6 bases separating them. Germline loops: CDR1 SNHLY, CDR2 FYNNEI. The CDR3 sequence is 12 residues long. CDR3 sequence reads: CASSLTGNTIYF. The CDR3 bases are TGTGCCAGCAGTCTGACAGGAAACACCATATATTTT.

This chain connects TRBV6-2 or TRBV6-3 to TRBJ1-2; 10 bases match TRBD1. CDR3 size: 15 residues. V dropped 2 bases and J dropped 4; count of bases not matched to a gene: 4. Germline CDR1 reads MNHEY; CDR2 reads SVGEGT. DNA of the CDR3: TGTGCCAGCAGTTACCCGGGACAGGGGAGCTATGGCTACACCTTC. It is translated as CASSYPGQGSYGYTF.

This rearrangement joins TRBV18 to TRBJ2-5, with D unclear. Looked up from germline, CDR1 is KGHSH and CDR2 is LQKENI. V was clipped by 1 base and J by 5 bases, with 8 bases between them. This CDR3 contains 13 residues. The CDR3 sequence is CASSPLEAETQYF. In nucleotides, the CDR3 is TGTGCCAGCTCACCACTTGAGGCCGAGACCCAGTACTTC.

A single count supports this clone. The V call is TRBV6-2 or TRBV6-3, the J call TRBJ2-7; the match to TRBD2 covers 9 bases. V was clipped by 2 bases and J by 3 bases; unmatched bases: 5. Germline loops: CDR1 MNHEY, CDR2 SVGEGT. This CDR3 comprises 15 residues. CDR3 nucleotides: TGTGCCAGCAGTTACCCACTAGCGGGTATCTACGAGCAGTACTTC. Protein sequence: CASSYPLAGIYEQYF.

The J gene is TRBJ1-6, the V gene TRBV6-5; no clear D gene. From germline, CDR1 is MNHEY and CDR2 SVGAGI. V was clipped by 4 bases and J by 11 bases, with 9 bases between them. The CDR3 is made up of 12 amino acids. CDR3 coding DNA: TGTGCCAGCAGTTCGATGACAACACCCCTCCACTTT. It yields the protein CASSSMTTPLHF.

J is TRBJ2-7 and V is TRBV27, with D maybe TRBD1 (6 bases). Germline assignment: CDR1 MNHEY and CDR2 SMNVEV (reference sequence). The CDR3 runs to 15 residues. Trimming took off 5 bases at V and 0 bases at J, with 14 bases between the two ends. CDR3 loop: CASSGMRQDSYEQYF. CDR3 DNA: TGTGCCAGCAGTGGGATGAGACAGGACTCCTACGAGCAGTACTTC.

This sequence joins TRBV4-3 and TRBJ2-7; 11 nucleotides match TRBD2. Germline values: CDR1 LGHNA, CDR2 YSLEER. V shed 3 bases, J shed 9 bases, and the junction held 16 bases outside the gene matches. This CDR3 comprises 17 residues. CDR3 region: CASSHSSLAGALKGQYF. DNA of the CDR3: TGCGCCAGCAGCCACTCCTCACTAGCGGGAGCCCTAAAAGGGCAGTACTTC.

V and J are TRBV2 and TRBJ2-2, with TRBD1 as a possible D gene (5 bases). The CDR3 has 14 amino acids. The V and J ends lost 4 bases and 4 bases respectively, with 10 bases between them. Germline V CDR1 and CDR2: SNHLY, FYNNEI. The CDR3 loop reads CASSGSRVTGELFF. CDR3 DNA: TGTGCCAGCAGTGGAAGCAGGGTCACCGGGGAGCTGTTTTTT.

The genes are TRBV2 and TRBJ2-3, with no clear D. Germline CDR1 and CDR2: SNHLY and FYNNEI. V was shortened by 2 bases and J by 0 bases, with 12 bases between the two germline ends. This CDR3 contains 16 residues. CDR3 in DNA: TGTGCCAGCAGTGAACCACGCAGAAGAAGCACAGATACGCAGTATTTT. Translated: CASSEPRRRSTDTQYF.

The V call is TRBV7-2, the J call TRBJ2-7; D uncertain. V lost 4 bases and J 0 bases, leaving 10 bases between the germline ends. This CDR3 is 14 amino acids long. Germline V gives CDR1 SGHTA, CDR2 FQGNSA. The CDR3, as DNA: TGTGCCAGCAGCTCAAATCGAGCCTCCTACGAGCAGTACTTC. Amino acid sequence: CASSSNRASYEQYF.

The V call is TRBV6-2 or TRBV6-3, the J call TRBJ2-7; the D gene is possibly TRBD1 (5 bases). The V end lost 5 bases, the J end lost 1 base, and 9 bases lay between the germline ends. The CDR3 spans 13 residues. The germline V gene encodes CDR1 MNHEY and CDR2 SVGEGT. Here the CDR3 DNA reads TGTGCCAGCAGTCGTTCAGGGTCCTACGAGCAGTACTTC. Its translation is CASSRSGSYEQYF.

The chain couples TRBV29-1 to TRBJ2-5; D is possibly TRBD2 (6 bases). V lost 6 bases to trimming and J lost 4 bases, with 18 bases between them. CDR1 and CDR2 (germline): SQVTM, ANQGSEA. The CDR3 has 14 residues. CDR3 protein: CSVAPGPGGETQYF. The CDR3 DNA is TGCAGCGTCGCGCCGGGGCCCGGGGGAGAGACCCAGTACTTC.

The V gene is TRBV5-1, the J gene TRBJ1-5; the D gene is possibly TRBD1 (5 bases). CDR3 size: 17 residues. Trimming took off 0 bases at V and 4 bases at J, with 17 bases between the two ends. Germline CDR1 reads SGHRS; CDR2 reads YFSETQ. The CDR3 DNA sequence: TGCGCCAGCAGCTTGGTGGGGCGTAGAGGTTTAAATCAGCCCCAGCATTTT. It encodes CASSLVGRRGLNQPQHF.

V gene TRBV5-4 combines with J gene TRBJ2-1, with TRBD2 identical over 7 bases. The germline V gene has CDR1 SGHNT and CDR2 YYREEE (reference sequence). J was trimmed by 0 bases and V by 0 bases; bases with no gene match: 3. The CDR3 loop spans 16 amino acids. The CDR3 sequence is CASSLEGGSSYNEQFF. In DNA, the CDR3 is TGTGCCAGCAGCTTGGAGGGCGGGAGCTCCTACAATGAGCAGTTCTTC.

J is TRBJ1-5 and V is TRBV12-3 or TRBV12-4, with 7 nucleotides matching TRBD1. V was pared by 6 bases and J by 9 bases, with 8 bases of the junction left unmatched. The CDR3 totals 13 residues. CDR3 in DNA: TGTGCCAGCAGCCTACAGGGGTGGGGGCCCCAGCATTTT. Residues: CASSLQGWGPQHF.

J is TRBJ2-7 and V is TRBV3-1 (or the pseudogene TRBV3-2); 7 bases are shared with TRBD2. The CDR3 is made up of 14 amino acids. The ends lost 2 bases at V and 2 bases at J; junction bases unmatched: 3. The germline V gene encodes CDR1 LGHDT and CDR2 YNNKEL (reference sequence). CDR3 coding DNA: TGTGCCAGCAGCCAATCGCTAGCGGCCTACGAGCAGTACTTC. It encodes CASSQSLAAYEQYF.